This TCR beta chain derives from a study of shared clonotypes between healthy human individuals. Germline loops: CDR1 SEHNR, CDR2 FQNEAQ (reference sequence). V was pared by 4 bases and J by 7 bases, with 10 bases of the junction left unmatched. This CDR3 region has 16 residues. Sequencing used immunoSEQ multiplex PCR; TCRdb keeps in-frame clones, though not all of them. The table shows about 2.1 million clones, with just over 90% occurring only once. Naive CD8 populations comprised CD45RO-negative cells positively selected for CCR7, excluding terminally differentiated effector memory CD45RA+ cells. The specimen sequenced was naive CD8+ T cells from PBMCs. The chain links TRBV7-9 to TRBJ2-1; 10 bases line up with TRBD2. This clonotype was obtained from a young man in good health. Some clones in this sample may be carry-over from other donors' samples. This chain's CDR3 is CASSYVASGGPNEQFF. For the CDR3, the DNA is TGTGCCAGCAGCTACGTCGCTAGCGGGGGACCTAATGAGCAGTTCTTC.